These 2 T cell receptor beta chains were sequenced from one sample in a study of CD8 T cells in Susac syndrome. RNA, at about 0.5 to 1 ug, was reverse transcribed with random hexamers. TCRdb analysed the immunoSEQ multiplex PCR reads with MiXCR anew, one entry per CDR3 protein. This table holds some 150,000 distinct CDR3 sequences, roughly 95% found once. Sequences were obtained from CD8+ T cells from PBMCs. All receptors come from a human donor with multiple sclerosis.

The chain combines TRBV27 with TRBJ2-3; no reliable D call. V was clipped by 3 bases and J by 4 bases, with 11 bases between them. This CDR3 region has 14 residues. Germline V lookup: CDR1 MNHEY, CDR2 SMNVEV (reference sequence). The CDR3 bases are TGTGCCAGCAGTTTGTGGCCGTCATCAGATACGCAGTATTTT. Residues: CASSLWPSSDTQYF.

This chain connects TRBV4-2 to TRBJ2-1, with D hard to call. The V end was cut by 0 bases, the J end by 2 bases, with 14 bases between. Germline V gene lookup returns CDR1 LGHNA and CDR2 YNFKEQ. The CDR3 has 17 amino acids. The chain's CDR3 is CASSQEYTRRTYNEQFF. The CDR3 bases are TGTGCCAGCAGCCAAGAGTACACGCGGAGAACCTACAATGAGCAGTTCTTC.